A single sample gave rise to the 30 T cell receptor beta chains below, sequenced in a study of blood T cells in healthy people across ages. It was with a sample-barcoded 5' primer and a J-beta primer mix that a second PCR of about 7 to 12 cycles was run. From the 5' RACE reads, TCRdb called clonotypes with MiXCR, one entry per CDR3 protein. The top ten hold more than 35% of the sample, which has about 640,000 distinct CDR3 sequences, approximately 50% seen once. Sequenced input: blood. The origin of the receptors is a man between 60 and 75 years old in good health.

The chain combines TRBV4-1 with TRBJ2-3; no definite D call. Germline CDR1 is MGHRA and CDR2 is YSYEKL. This CDR3 contains 17 residues. The germline V and J ends were trimmed by 2 bases and 0 bases, with 15 bases remaining between them. CDR3 residues: CASSQSGRASSTDTQYF. Written as DNA, the CDR3 is TGCGCCAGCAGCCAAAGTGGTCGGGCCTCTAGCACAGATACGCAGTATTTT.

This chain links TRBV4-1 with TRBJ2-6; no clear D. Germline V gene lookup returns CDR1 MGHRA and CDR2 YSYEKL. V lost 3 bases and J 0 bases, leaving 6 bases between the germline ends. The CDR3 length is 15 residues. CDR3 in amino acids: CASSHLISGANVLTF. In nucleotides, the CDR3 is TGCGCCAGCAGCCATCTGATCTCTGGGGCCAACGTCCTGACTTTC.

J is TRBJ2-3 and V is TRBV20-1, with 14 bases aligning to TRBD2. Germline assignment: CDR1 DFQATT and CDR2 SNEGSKA (reference sequence). V dropped 6 bases and J dropped 1; count of bases not matched to a gene: 6. The CDR3 consists of 16 residues. CDR3 DNA sequence: TGCAGTGCGGCGACTAGCGGGGGGGCCGGCACAGATACGCAGTATTTT. It codes for CSAATSGGAGTDTQYF.

CDR3 in DNA: TGCAGCGTTGTCCGGGATCAGCCCCAGCATTTT. Translation: CSVVRDQPQHF. The gene calls are TRBV29-1 and TRBJ1-5; D not resolved. The CDR3 runs to 11 residues. The V end was cut by 4 bases, the J end by 5 bases, with 6 bases between. Germline CDR1 and CDR2: SQVTM and ANQGSEA.

The chain joins TRBV6-5 to TRBJ2-1; the match to TRBD2 covers 10 bases. The CDR3 consists of 15 residues. The germline gives CDR1 MNHEY, CDR2 SVGAGI. V lost 5 bases to trimming and J lost 3 bases; unmatched junction nucleotides: 4. The CDR3: CASSASGGVYNEQFF. The CDR3 coding sequence is TGTGCCAGCAGTGCTAGCGGGGGTGTCTACAATGAGCAGTTCTTC.

The rearrangement joins TRBV24-1 to TRBJ2-2; D possibly corresponds to TRBD1 (6 bases). Trimming removed 10 bases from V and 4 bases from J, with 12 bases in between. This CDR3 is 13 amino acids long. Per germline, CDR1 KGHDR and CDR2 SFDVKD. In DNA, the CDR3 is TGTGCCACTTCCCAGGGGCTCACCGGGGAGCTGTTTTTT. It is translated as CATSQGLTGELFF.

This chain uses TRBV11-2 with TRBJ2-5; no clear D. The CDR3 sequence is 16 residues long. Trimming cost V 5 bases and J 1 base, with 17 bases left between them. Germline CDR1 reads SGHAT; CDR2 reads FQNNGV. CDR3 loop: CASSRAHGTTQETQYF. CDR3 sequence (DNA): TGTGCCAGCAGCCGGGCACATGGAACGACCCAAGAGACCCAGTACTTC.

This clonotype was observed a handful of times. This chain joins TRBV28 and TRBJ2-4, with D hard to call. Per the germline V gene, CDR1 is MDHEN and CDR2 is SYDVKM. The CDR3 spans 15 residues. V was shortened by 6 bases and J by 1 base, with 13 bases between the two germline ends. CDR3 amino acids: CASSHRLGAKNIQYF. The CDR3 nucleotides are TGTGCCAGCAGCCACCGCCTAGGTGCCAAAAACATTCAGTACTTC.

This clonotype was recorded a few times. The V gene is TRBV6-6, the J gene TRBJ2-7; weak D call: TRBD2 (6 bases). Germline CDR1 is MNHNY and CDR2 is SVGAGI (reference sequence). The CDR3 runs to 13 residues. Trimming took off 6 bases at V and 6 bases at J, with 15 bases between the two ends. The CDR3 DNA reads as TGTGCCAGCAGCCCCCCCCTAGCGTTCGAGCAGTACTTC. The encoded protein is CASSPPLAFEQYF.

This clonotype was recorded at least ten times. A read error may produce the germline difference seen at one junction end. V is TRBV12-3 or TRBV12-4 and J is TRBJ2-5; D is uncertain. This CDR3 spans 13 amino acids. The chain's CDR3 is CASSLGYQETQYF. The CDR3 DNA sequence: TGTGCCAGCAGCTTAGGGTACCAAGAGACCCAGTACTTC.

This chain uses TRBV5-1 with TRBJ2-7; TRBD2 matches at 7 bases. The end of the DNA fits TRBJ2-5 better, so the J call may be wrong. The germline gives CDR1 SGHRS, CDR2 YFSETQ. The CDR3 sequence is 14 residues long. In DNA form, the CDR3 reads TGCGCCAGCAGCGTAAGGGCGGGGGACGAGACCCAGTACTTC. It translates to CASSVRAGDETQYF.

The chain carries TRBV4-1 and TRBJ2-5; D is possibly TRBD2 (6 bases). In germline, CDR1 is MGHRA, CDR2 YSYEKL. Trimming removed 0 bases from V and 5 bases from J, with 10 bases in between. This CDR3 has 14 amino acids. The CDR3: CASSQDAGIETQYF. Written as DNA, the CDR3 is TGCGCCAGCAGCCAAGATGCGGGGATCGAGACCCAGTACTTC.

The rearrangement uses TRBV5-1 and TRBJ2-3; 8 bases map to TRBD1. Germline V gives CDR1 SGHRS, CDR2 YFSETQ. V lost 0 bases to trimming and J lost 3 bases; unmatched junction nucleotides: 9. There are 17 residues in the CDR3. The CDR3 is CASSLAGPGGLTDTQYF. The CDR3 DNA follows: TGCGCCAGCAGCTTGGCCGGCCCAGGGGGCCTAACAGATACGCAGTATTTT.

There are a few counts of this clonotype. This chain uses TRBV29-1 with TRBJ2-5; a weak D match, TRBD2 (5 bases). The last part of the DNA fits TRBJ2-7 better; the J call may be wrong. This CDR3 is built from 12 residues. Germline assignment: CDR1 SQVTM and CDR2 ANQGSEA. The CDR3 is CSVDAPGNEQYF. The CDR3 coding sequence is TGCAGCGTTGACGCCCCGGGGAACGAGCAGTACTTC.

The rearrangement links TRBV29-1 to TRBJ1-1, with 10 bases matching TRBD1. Trimming cost V 4 bases and J 6 bases; bases outside gene matches: 8. Germline CDR1 SQVTM, CDR2 ANQGSEA. This CDR3 has 14 amino acids. The DNA for the CDR3 is TGCAGCGTTGCCCCAACCGGGACAGGGGCTGAAGCTTTCTTT. Encoded protein: CSVAPTGTGAEAFF.

Only a few counts were recorded for this clonotype. The chain uses TRBV10-1 and TRBJ2-3; 7 positions match TRBD1. Trimming took 4 bases from V and 2 from J; bases not matched to a gene: 9. Germline values: CDR1 WNHNN, CDR2 SYGVQD (reference sequence). The CDR3 sequence is 16 residues long. Written as DNA, the CDR3 is TGCGCCAGCAGTGGGGGGACAGACGATTACACAGATACGCAGTATTTT. It specifies CASSGGTDDYTDTQYF.

This clonotype has more than one count but fewer than ten. V and J are TRBV20-1 and TRBJ2-2; D may be TRBD2 (6 bases). CDR3 length: 15 residues. Germline V gene lookup returns CDR1 DFQATT and CDR2 SNEGSKA (reference sequence). Trimming pared 3 bases from V and 4 bases from J, leaving 15 bases between. Written as DNA, the CDR3 is TGCAGTGCTAGCGGGCAGGGAGGAGGCACCGGGGAGCTGTTTTTT. Its translation is CSASGQGGGTGELFF.

This rearrangement joins TRBV20-1 to TRBJ1-6; D remains unclear. Germline CDR1 is DFQATT and CDR2 is SNEGSKA (reference sequence). The CDR3 runs 16 residues. The CDR3 is CRQPDVRLSYNSPLHF. The CDR3 DNA is TGCAGGCAGCCGGACGTACGCCTCTCCTATAATTCACCCCTCCACTTT.

The CDR3 DNA sequence: TGTGCCAGCAGTTCCCTAGCGGGGGTCCAAGAGACCCAGTACTTC. Protein: CASSSLAGVQETQYF. V usage is TRBV6-5 and J usage is TRBJ2-5; TRBD2 matches at 10 bases. Per germline, CDR1 MNHEY and CDR2 SVGAGI. The junction had 3 bases not matched to a gene; V was cut back by 4 bases and J by 1 base. The CDR3 is 15 residues long.

This clonotype was observed a few times. The chain carries TRBV2 and TRBJ2-1, with TRBD1 identical over 7 bases. With V trimmed by 4 bases and J by 2 bases, 2 bases remained unmatched. CDR1 is SNHLY, CDR2 FYNNEI, per germline. The length of the CDR3 is 14 residues. CDR3 sequence reads: CASSGTGAYNEQFF. CDR3 nucleotides: TGTGCCAGCAGTGGGACAGGAGCCTACAATGAGCAGTTCTTC.

This clonotype was seen a few times. The J gene is TRBJ2-1, the V gene TRBV7-2; possible D gene TRBD2, 6 bases. V was clipped by 5 bases and J by 6 bases, with 17 bases between them. The CDR3 consists of 15 residues. Looked up from germline, CDR1 is SGHTA and CDR2 is FQGNSA. The CDR3 is CASSLPGVVGNEQFF. The CDR3 coding sequence is TGTGCCAGCAGCCTCCCGGGAGTAGTTGGCAATGAGCAGTTCTTC. The variable domain in full, with the rest retrieved from reference TRBV7-2 and TRBJ2-1, is GAGVSQSPSNKVTEKGKDVELRCDPISGHTALYWYRQSLGQGLEFLIYFQGNSAPDKSGLPSDRFSAERTGGSVSTLTIQRTQQEDSAVYLCASSLPGVVGNEQFFGPGTRLTVL.

The V and J genes are TRBV5-6 and TRBJ2-5; D is uncertain. Trimming stripped 10 bases from V and 0 bases from J, with 16 bases between. This CDR3 contains 14 residues. Germline V gives CDR1 SGHDT, CDR2 YYEEEE. CDR3: CASTGGLYQETQYF. The CDR3 DNA sequence: TGTGCCTCAACCGGCGGCTTGTACCAAGAGACCCAGTACTTC.

The rearrangement joins TRBV12-3 or TRBV12-4 to TRBJ2-3; 8 bases are shared with TRBD1. With V trimmed by 4 bases and J by 2 bases, 5 bases remained unmatched. The CDR3 has 15 residues. DNA for the CDR3: TGTGCCAGCAGTTCTGGACAGGGACTCACAGATACGCAGTATTTT. Protein: CASSSGQGLTDTQYF.

A few counts support this clonotype. This chain connects TRBV19 to TRBJ2-1; 13 nucleotides agree with TRBD2. The CDR3 spans 15 residues. Germline V gives CDR1 LNHDA, CDR2 SQIVND (reference sequence). V shed 3 bases and J 9 bases; nucleotides not matched to a gene: 5. The CDR3 DNA sequence: TGTGCCAGTAGTATCACTAGCGGGGGGGCTGGTGAGCAGTTCTTC. Amino acids: CASSITSGGAGEQFF.

The table lists this clonotype with many counts. This rearrangement joins TRBV5-5 to TRBJ2-3, with D tentatively TRBD2 (6 bases). This CDR3 has 14 residues. The germline CDR1 and CDR2 sequences are SGHKS and YYEKEE (reference sequence). Trimming removed 5 bases from V and 0 bases from J, with 10 bases in between. CDR3 in DNA: TGTGCCAGCAGGAAACTAGCTAGCACAGATACGCAGTATTTT. Its translation is CASRKLASTDTQYF.

This clonotype has a count of ten or more. J is TRBJ2-5 and V is TRBV20-1; 11 bases agree with TRBD2. This CDR3 is built from 15 residues. J lost 3 bases, V lost 3 bases, and 6 bases had no gene match. Germline CDR1 reads DFQATT; CDR2 reads SNEGSKA (reference sequence). The CDR3 sequence is CSARSATSGEETQYF. The DNA of the CDR3 is TGCAGTGCTAGGTCGGCGACTAGCGGGGAAGAGACCCAGTACTTC.

The chain has TRBV9 and TRBJ2-1; 14 bases align to TRBD2. V gave up 3 bases and J gave up 8 bases; unmatched junction bases: 7. This CDR3 comprises 16 residues. CDR1 and CDR2 from the germline V gene are SGDLS and YYNGEE. The CDR3 coding sequence is TGTGCCAGCAGCGAGCCGGGACTAGCGGGAGAGCATGAGCAGTTCTTC. It translates to CASSEPGLAGEHEQFF.

The CDR3 region is CASSFRTAPRYGYTF. As DNA, the CDR3 is TGTGCCAGCAGCTTTAGGACAGCCCCACGCTATGGCTACACCTTC. V and J are TRBV5-6 and TRBJ1-2, with a tentative D call TRBD1 (6 bases). This CDR3 has 15 residues. Trimming cost V 2 bases and J 4 bases, with 15 bases left between them. In germline, CDR1 is SGHDT, CDR2 YYEEEE.

This rearrangement joins TRBV14 to TRBJ1-5; tentatively, D is TRBD1 (6 bases). CDR3 length: 15 amino acids. Germline-derived CDR1 and CDR2 are SGHDN and FVKESK. The V end was cut by 1 base, the J end by 8 bases, with 15 bases between. CDR3 in DNA: TGTGCCAGCAGCCAAGCGGACAGTCCCAAGAAGCCCCAGCATTTT. Its protein product is CASSQADSPKKPQHF.

The chain uses TRBV5-1 and TRBJ2-1; D might be TRBD1 (6 bases). Germline CDR1 is SGHRS and CDR2 is YFSETQ. V lost 4 bases and J lost 1, with 12 bases in between. This CDR3 has 15 amino acids. CDR3 residues: CASSIGGGSYNEQFF. The CDR3 DNA reads as TGCGCCAGCAGCATAGGGGGTGGGTCCTACAATGAGCAGTTCTTC.